A single sample gave rise to the 20 T cell receptor beta chains below, sequenced in a study of cytomegalovirus exposure and HLA in healthy donors. Amplification used 60 Vbeta primers and 13 Jbeta primers. Clones were read by immunoSEQ multiplex PCR, and TCRdb kept only the in-frame ones, dropping some. The sample yields around 120,000 clones, 60% to 85% seen once. Sequenced input: PBMCs. These TCRs come from a man aged 25 to 40 in good health and CMV-seronegative.

The chain recombines TRBV5-5 with TRBJ2-7; 9 nucleotides align to TRBD2. The length of the CDR3 is 15 residues. Germline lookup yields CDR1 SGHKS and CDR2 YYEKEE (reference sequence). The trim removed 4 bases at V and 2 bases at J, leaving 7 bases unmatched. CDR3 nucleotides: TGTGCCAGCAGCGCTTATAGCGGGGGTCCCTACGAGCAGTACTTC. This sequence encodes CASSAYSGGPYEQYF.

V is TRBV6-1 and J is TRBJ1-1, with D hard to call. V shed 6 bases and J shed 1 base, with 12 bases lying between them. This CDR3 contains 14 residues. Germline-derived CDR1 and CDR2 are MNHNS and SASEGT. CDR3 protein: CASRGSSRNTEAFF. DNA for the CDR3: TGTGCCAGCAGGGGGAGCAGTCGGAACACTGAAGCTTTCTTT.

This chain uses TRBV6-5 with TRBJ2-7, with D possibly TRBD2 on 7 matching bases. The germline CDR1 and CDR2 sequences are MNHEY and SVGAGI. V was clipped by 4 bases and J by 2 bases, with 18 bases between them. The CDR3 sequence is 16 residues long. The DNA of the CDR3 is TGTGCCAGCAGTTCCCGCGGGGGAACAGGGACCTACGAGCAGTACTTC. The encoded protein is CASSSRGGTGTYEQYF.

The CDR3 DNA follows: TGTGCCAGCAGCCCCGGGGAGGGGGGTCAGCCCCAGCATTTT. Translating it yields CASSPGEGGQPQHF. This chain links TRBV6-1 with TRBJ1-5, with TRBD1 as a possible D gene (6 bases). The germline V gene encodes CDR1 MNHNS and CDR2 SASEGT. The V end was cut by 6 bases, the J end by 6 bases, with 15 bases between. The CDR3 is 14 amino acids.

This rearrangement joins TRBV2 to TRBJ2-1; D call uncertain. V gave up 10 bases and J gave up 8 bases, with 12 bases separating them. Germline CDR1 and CDR2: SNHLY and FYNNEI. The CDR3 runs 11 residues. CDR3 coding DNA: TGTGCCACCCGAGGCTTCGATGAGCAGTTCTTC. It translates to CATRGFDEQFF.

This clone was observed once. V gene TRBV27 combines with J gene TRBJ2-5; 8 bases align to TRBD1. There are 15 residues in the CDR3. Germline loops: CDR1 MNHEY, CDR2 SMNVEV (reference sequence). With V trimmed by 2 bases and J by 3 bases, 5 bases remained unmatched. As DNA, the CDR3 is TGTGCCAGCAGTTTACTAGGACAGGGCGAAGAGACCCAGTACTTC. Residues: CASSLLGQGEETQYF.

CDR3 residues: CASSYSIGLRDTIYF. CDR3 in DNA: TGTGCCAGCAGTTACTCGATAGGTCTGCGGGACACCATATATTTT. V and J are TRBV6-5 and TRBJ1-3, with no clear D. The germline V gene encodes CDR1 MNHEY and CDR2 SVGAGI. The CDR3 sequence is 15 residues long. V was clipped by 0 bases and J by 8 bases, with 14 bases between them.

The genes are TRBV7-2 and TRBJ1-2; possible D gene TRBD1, 6 bases. Germline CDR1 and CDR2: SGHTA and FQGNSA. This CDR3 has 16 residues. Trimming stripped 2 bases from V and 8 bases from J, with 21 bases between. The CDR3 DNA sequence: TGTGCCAGCAGCTTAATGGGGGCCACAGGCCTCTGGGGCTACACCTTC. Protein: CASSLMGATGLWGYTF. Looking up the rest from reference TRBV7-2 and TRBJ1-2 gives the full variable domain: GAGVSQSPSNKVTEKGKDVELRCDPISGHTALYWYRQSLGQGLEFLIYFQGNSAPDKSGLPSDRFSAERTGGSVSTLTIQRTQQEDSAVYLCASSLMGATGLWGYTFGSGTRLTVV.

V gene TRBV19 combines with J gene TRBJ1-5, with D possibly TRBD1 on 5 matching bases. Germline V CDR1 and CDR2: LNHDA, SQIVND (reference sequence). The CDR3 loop spans 16 amino acids. With 3 bases removed from V and 6 bases from J, the gap between germline ends came to 18 bases. CDR3 DNA: TGTGCCAGTAGTATTTTTGGGGTCCAGGGTGGTCAGCCCCAGCATTTT. Translating it yields CASSIFGVQGGQPQHF.

The chain recombines TRBV7-8 with TRBJ1-1; D is perhaps TRBD1 (5 bases). The germline V gene encodes CDR1 SGHVS and CDR2 FQNEAQ. The CDR3 totals 16 residues. Trimming removed 2 bases from V and 4 bases from J, with 17 bases in between. Here the CDR3 DNA reads TGTGCCAGCAGCTTACGGCCAGAAGGGGTGGGCACTGAAGCTTTCTTT. Amino acid sequence: CASSLRPEGVGTEAFF.

This rearrangement joins TRBV9 to TRBJ2-5; 8 nucleotides align to TRBD1. This CDR3 has 16 residues. The V gene end was trimmed by 0 bases and the J gene end by 4 bases; junction bases not matched to a gene: 8. Germline lookup yields CDR1 SGDLS and CDR2 YYNGEE. CDR3 in amino acids: CASSVAGQGSRETQYF. In DNA form, the CDR3 reads TGTGCCAGCAGCGTAGCTGGACAGGGTTCCCGAGAGACCCAGTACTTC.

The chain couples TRBV6-5 to TRBJ2-7; TRBD1 matches at 7 bases. Germline V CDR1 and CDR2: MNHEY, SVGAGI. The length of the CDR3 is 14 residues. With 6 bases clipped from V and 5 bases from J, the junction kept 10 bases outside the gene matches. The CDR3 nucleotides are TGTGCCAGCAGGGGTACAGGGGCCGGGGACGAGCAGTACTTC. Protein product: CASRGTGAGDEQYF.

The chain has TRBV19 and TRBJ2-7; 13 bases agree with TRBD2. V lost 1 base to trimming and J lost 0 bases; unmatched junction nucleotides: 3. CDR3 size: 17 residues. Germline CDR1 reads LNHDA; CDR2 reads SQIVND (reference sequence). CDR3 loop: CASSIGTSGSVSYEQYF. DNA of the CDR3: TGTGCCAGTAGTATAGGGACTAGCGGGAGTGTCTCCTACGAGCAGTACTTC.

The CDR3 DNA follows: TGTGCCAGCAGCTCCCAGTTTCACTATGGCTACACCTTC. Translated, it gives CASSSQFHYGYTF. The V gene is TRBV9, the J gene TRBJ1-2; D unclear. V lost 4 bases to trimming and J lost 3 bases, with 10 bases between them. CDR1 is SGDLS, CDR2 YYNGEE, per germline. This CDR3 is built from 13 residues.

The chain recombines TRBV30 with TRBJ1-2; 7 bases agree with TRBD1. Looked up from germline, CDR1 is GTSNPN and CDR2 is SVGIG (reference sequence). The CDR3 consists of 13 residues. Germline trimming cut 0 bases from V and 7 bases from J; bases unmatched to any gene: 5. The CDR3 nucleotides read TGTGCCTGGAGTGTTAAGGGGGCGGTTGGCTACACCTTC. Its protein product is CAWSVKGAVGYTF.

The chain employs TRBV7-2 and TRBJ1-2; tentatively, D is TRBD1 (6 bases). V dropped 1 base and J dropped 7 bases, with 22 bases sitting between them. Germline CDR1 and CDR2: SGHTA and FQGNSA. The CDR3 is made up of 17 amino acids. This chain's CDR3 is CASSLVPPERQGSGYTF. CDR3 DNA: TGTGCCAGCAGCTTAGTCCCACCGGAACGGCAGGGGTCTGGCTACACCTTC.

This chain joins TRBV27 and TRBJ2-3; no clear D gene. Germline V lookup: CDR1 MNHEY, CDR2 SMNVEV (reference sequence). The CDR3 length is 11 residues. V was clipped by 7 bases and J by 1 base, with 3 bases between them. CDR3 sequence: CASKRTDTQYF. For the CDR3, the DNA is TGTGCCAGCAAGCGCACAGATACGCAGTATTTT.

The chain combines TRBV7-2 with TRBJ2-7; TRBD2 aligns across 11 bases. There are 16 residues in the CDR3. V was pared by 3 bases and J by 3 bases, with 7 bases of the junction left unmatched. The germline CDR1 and CDR2 sequences are SGHTA and FQGNSA. The DNA for the CDR3 is TGTGCCAGCAGCTTGAGACTAGCGGGATTACGCTACGAGCAGTACTTC. It translates to CASSLRLAGLRYEQYF.

CDR3 sequence reads: CASSLREIGPGSYNEQFF. For the CDR3, the DNA is TGCGCCAGCAGCTTGAGGGAGATAGGACCCGGCTCCTACAATGAGCAGTTCTTC. This sequence joins TRBV5-1 and TRBJ2-1; D is perhaps TRBD2 (5 bases). The CDR3 extends over 18 amino acids. V lost 1 base, J lost 0 bases, and 17 bases lay in between. Germline CDR1 SGHRS, CDR2 YFSETQ.

The chain couples TRBV5-1 to TRBJ1-2; unclear D gene. The CDR3 contains 12 residues. Trimming stripped 0 bases from V and 10 bases from J, with 10 bases between. Germline V gives CDR1 SGHRS, CDR2 YFSETQ. CDR3 coding DNA: TGCGCCAGCAGCTTGGACGGTGGTACCTACACCTTC. This codes for CASSLDGGTYTF.